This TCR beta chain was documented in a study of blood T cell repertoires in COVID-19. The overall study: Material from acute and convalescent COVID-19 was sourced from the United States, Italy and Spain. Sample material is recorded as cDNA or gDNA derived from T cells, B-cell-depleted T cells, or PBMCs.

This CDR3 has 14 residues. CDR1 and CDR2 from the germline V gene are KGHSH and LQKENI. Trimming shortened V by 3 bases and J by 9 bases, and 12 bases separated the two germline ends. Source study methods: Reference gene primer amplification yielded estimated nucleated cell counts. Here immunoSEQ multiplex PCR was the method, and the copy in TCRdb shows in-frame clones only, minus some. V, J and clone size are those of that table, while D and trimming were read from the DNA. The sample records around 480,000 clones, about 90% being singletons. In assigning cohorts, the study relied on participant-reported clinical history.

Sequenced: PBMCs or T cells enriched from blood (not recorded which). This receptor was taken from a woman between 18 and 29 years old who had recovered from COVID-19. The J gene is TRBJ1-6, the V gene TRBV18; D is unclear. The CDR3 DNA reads TGTGCCAGCTCACCCCGGGAAAAGGGTTCACCCCTCCACTTT. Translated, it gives CASSPREKGSPLHF.